This T cell receptor (beta chain) emerged from a study of blood T cell repertoires in COVID-19. Study background: The United States, Italy and Spain provided the acute and convalescent COVID-19 samples.

Using immunoSEQ multiplex PCR, the repertoire was profiled, and TCRdb retains in-frame clones only, with some absent. The table has fewer than 250,000 clones, about 88% seen once. V was clipped by 3 bases and J by 0 bases, with 5 bases between them. The CDR3 length is 13 residues. Per the germline V gene, CDR1 is SGHTA and CDR2 is FQGTGA. This clonotype was sampled from an older man with acute or convalescent COVID-19. The chain carries TRBV7-3 and TRBJ1-1; D is unclear. Sequenced sample: peripheral blood. Here the CDR3 DNA reads TGTGCCAGCAGCTTGACATTGAACACTGAAGCTTTCTTT. It yields the protein CASSLTLNTEAFF.